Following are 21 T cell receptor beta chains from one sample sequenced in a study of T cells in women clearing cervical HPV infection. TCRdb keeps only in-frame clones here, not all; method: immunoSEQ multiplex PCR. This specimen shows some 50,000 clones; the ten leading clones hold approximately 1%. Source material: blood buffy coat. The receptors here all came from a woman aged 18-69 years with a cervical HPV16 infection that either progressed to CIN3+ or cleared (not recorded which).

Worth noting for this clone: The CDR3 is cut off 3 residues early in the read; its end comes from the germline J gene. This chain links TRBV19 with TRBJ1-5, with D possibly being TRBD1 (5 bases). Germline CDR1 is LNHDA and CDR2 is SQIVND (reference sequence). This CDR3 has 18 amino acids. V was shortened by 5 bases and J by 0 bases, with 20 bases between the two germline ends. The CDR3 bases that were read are TGTGCCAGTAGTTCTTTCTTGACAAGGGGTCCTAGCAATCAGCCC. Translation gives CASSSFLTRGPSNQP. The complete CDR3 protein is CASSSFLTRGPSNQPQHF.

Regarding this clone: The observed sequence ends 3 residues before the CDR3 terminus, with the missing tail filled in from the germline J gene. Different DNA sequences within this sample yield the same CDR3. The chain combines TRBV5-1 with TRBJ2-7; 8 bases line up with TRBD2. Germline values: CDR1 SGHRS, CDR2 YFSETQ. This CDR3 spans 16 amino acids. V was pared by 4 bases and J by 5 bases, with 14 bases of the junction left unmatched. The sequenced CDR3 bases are TGCGCCAGCAGCGGGGGATCAAGGACTAGCATCCACGAG. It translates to CASSGGSRTSIHE. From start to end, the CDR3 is CASSGGSRTSIHEQYF.

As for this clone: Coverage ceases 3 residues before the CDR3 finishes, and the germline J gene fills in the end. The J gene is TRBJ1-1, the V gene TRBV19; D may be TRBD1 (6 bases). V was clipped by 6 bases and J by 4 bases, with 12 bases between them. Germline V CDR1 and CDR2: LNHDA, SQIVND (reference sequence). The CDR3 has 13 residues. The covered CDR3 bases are TGTGCCAGTAGCCTACAGGGAGGCACTGAA. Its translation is CASSLQGGTE. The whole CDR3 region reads CASSLQGGTEAFF.

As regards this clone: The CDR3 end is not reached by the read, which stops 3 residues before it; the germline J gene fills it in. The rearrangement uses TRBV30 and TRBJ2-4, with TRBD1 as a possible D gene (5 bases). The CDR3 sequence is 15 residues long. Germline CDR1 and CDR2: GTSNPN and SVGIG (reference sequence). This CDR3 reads CAWSVGDSRNQPQYF. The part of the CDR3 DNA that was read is TGTGCCTGGAGTGTAGGTGACAGCCGCAATCAGCCT.

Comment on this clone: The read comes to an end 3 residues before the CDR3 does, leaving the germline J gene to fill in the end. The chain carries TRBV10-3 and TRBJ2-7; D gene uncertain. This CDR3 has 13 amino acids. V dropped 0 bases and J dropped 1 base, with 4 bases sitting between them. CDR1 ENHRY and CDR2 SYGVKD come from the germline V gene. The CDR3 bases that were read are TGTGCCATCAGTGAGTCGGCTTCCTACGAG. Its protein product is CAISESASYE. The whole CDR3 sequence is CAISESASYEQYF.

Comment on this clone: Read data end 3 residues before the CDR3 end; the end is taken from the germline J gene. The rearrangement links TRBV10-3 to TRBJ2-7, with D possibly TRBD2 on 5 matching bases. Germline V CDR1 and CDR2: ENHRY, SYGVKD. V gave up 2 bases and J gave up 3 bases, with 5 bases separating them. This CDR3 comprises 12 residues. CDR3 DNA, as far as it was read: TGTGCCATCAGTGAGGGACTCTACGAG. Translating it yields CAISEGLYE. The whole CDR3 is CAISEGLYEQYF.

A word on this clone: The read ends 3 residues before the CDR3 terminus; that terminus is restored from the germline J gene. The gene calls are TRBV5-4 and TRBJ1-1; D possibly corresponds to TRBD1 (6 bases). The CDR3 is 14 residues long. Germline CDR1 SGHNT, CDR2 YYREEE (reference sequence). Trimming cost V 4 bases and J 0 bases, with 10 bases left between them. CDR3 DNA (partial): TGTGCCAGCAGCCCCCAGGGGCTGAACACTGAA. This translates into CASSPQGLNTE. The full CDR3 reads CASSPQGLNTEAFF.

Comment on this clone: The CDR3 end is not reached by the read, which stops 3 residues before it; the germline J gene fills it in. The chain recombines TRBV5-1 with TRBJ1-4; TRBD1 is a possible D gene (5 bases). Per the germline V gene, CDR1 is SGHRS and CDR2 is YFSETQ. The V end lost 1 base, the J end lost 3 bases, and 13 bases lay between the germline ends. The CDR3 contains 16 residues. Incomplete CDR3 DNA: TGCGCCAGCAGCTTGACTGGGCAGGGCTCTAATGAAAAA. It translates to CASSLTGQGSNEK. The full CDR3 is CASSLTGQGSNEKLFF.

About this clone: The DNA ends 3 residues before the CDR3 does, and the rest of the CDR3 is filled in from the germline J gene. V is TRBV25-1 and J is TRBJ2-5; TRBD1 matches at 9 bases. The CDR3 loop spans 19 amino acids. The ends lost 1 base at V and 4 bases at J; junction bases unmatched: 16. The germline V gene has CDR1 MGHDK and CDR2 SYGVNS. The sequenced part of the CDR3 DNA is TGTGCCAGCAGTGAATTCAAGAGAAGAACAGGGGGCAAGAGAGAGACC. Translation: CASSEFKRRTGGKRET. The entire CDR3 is CASSEFKRRTGGKRETQYF. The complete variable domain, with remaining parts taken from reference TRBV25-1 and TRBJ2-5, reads EADIYQTPRYLVIGTGKKITLECSQTMGHDKMYWYQQDPGMELHLIHYSYGVNSTEKGDLSSESTVSRIRTEHFPLTLESARPSHTSQYLCASSEFKRRTGGKRETQYFGPGTRLLVL.

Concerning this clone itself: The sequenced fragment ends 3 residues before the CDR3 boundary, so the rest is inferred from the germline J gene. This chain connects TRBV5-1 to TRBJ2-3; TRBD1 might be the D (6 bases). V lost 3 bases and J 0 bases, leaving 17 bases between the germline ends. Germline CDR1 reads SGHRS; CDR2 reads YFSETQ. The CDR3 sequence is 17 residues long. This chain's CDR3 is CASSSPRDKFSTDTQYF. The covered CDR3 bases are TGCGCCAGCAGCTCCCCCCGGGACAAATTTAGCACAGATACG.

The part of the CDR3 DNA that was read is TGCAGTGCTAGGGCGGCTAACTATGGC. Translated, it gives CSARAANYG. The CDR3 as a whole reads CSARAANYGYTF. The chain carries TRBV20-1 and TRBJ1-2; no firm D call. The CDR3 end lies 3 residues beyond the end of the read and is filled in from the germline J gene. The CDR3 loop spans 12 amino acids. V was trimmed by 3 bases and J by 0 bases, leaving 5 bases between them. Germline loops: CDR1 DFQATT, CDR2 SNEGSKA (reference sequence).

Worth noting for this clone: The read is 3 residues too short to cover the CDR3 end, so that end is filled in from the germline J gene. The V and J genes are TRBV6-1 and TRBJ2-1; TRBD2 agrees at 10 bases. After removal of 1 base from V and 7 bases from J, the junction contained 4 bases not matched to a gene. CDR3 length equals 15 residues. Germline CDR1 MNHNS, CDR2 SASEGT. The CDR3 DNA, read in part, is TGTGCCAGCAGTGAAGATAGCGGGGGGCCGAATGAG. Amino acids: CASSEDSGGPNE. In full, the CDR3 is CASSEDSGGPNEQFF.

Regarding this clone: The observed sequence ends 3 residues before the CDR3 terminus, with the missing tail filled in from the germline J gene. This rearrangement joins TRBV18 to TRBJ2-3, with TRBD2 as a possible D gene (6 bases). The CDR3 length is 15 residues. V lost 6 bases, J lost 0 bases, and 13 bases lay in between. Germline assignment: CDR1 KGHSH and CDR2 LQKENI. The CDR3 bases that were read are TGTGCCAGCTCCCTCCTAGCGTTTAGCACAGATACG. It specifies CASSLLAFSTDT. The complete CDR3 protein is CASSLLAFSTDTQYF.

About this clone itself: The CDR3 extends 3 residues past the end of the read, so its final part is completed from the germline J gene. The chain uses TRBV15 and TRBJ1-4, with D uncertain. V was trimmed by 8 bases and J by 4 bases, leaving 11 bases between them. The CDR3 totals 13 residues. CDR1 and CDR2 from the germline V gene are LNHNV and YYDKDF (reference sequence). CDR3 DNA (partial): TGTGCCACCTCTGACTGGATTAATGAAAAA. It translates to CATSDWINEK. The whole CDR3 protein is CATSDWINEKLFF.

Incomplete CDR3 DNA: TGTGCCAGCAGCCGCGGCGGGGGCCCGAACACTGAA. Its translation is CASSRGGGPNTE. The whole CDR3 protein is CASSRGGGPNTEAFF. This chain connects TRBV7-9 to TRBJ1-1, with TRBD1 as a possible D gene (6 bases). The CDR3 is cut off 3 residues early in the read; its end comes from the germline J gene. This CDR3 contains 15 residues. The V gene's germline CDR1 is SEHNR and CDR2 FQNEAQ (reference sequence). Trimming removed 5 bases from V and 1 base from J, with 14 bases in between. The complete variable domain, with remaining parts taken from reference TRBV7-9 and TRBJ1-1, reads DTGVSQNPRHKITKRGQNVTFRCDPISEHNRLYWYRQTLGQGPEFLTYFQNEAQLEKSRLLSDRFSAERPKGSFSTLEIQRTEQGDSAMYLCASSRGGGPNTEAFFGQGTRLTVV.

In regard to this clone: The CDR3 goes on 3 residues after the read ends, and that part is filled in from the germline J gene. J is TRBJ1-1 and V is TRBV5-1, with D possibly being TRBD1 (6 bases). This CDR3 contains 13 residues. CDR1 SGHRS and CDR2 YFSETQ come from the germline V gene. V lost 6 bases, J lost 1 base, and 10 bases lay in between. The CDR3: CASTEQGNTEAFF. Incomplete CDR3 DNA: TGCGCCAGCACGGAACAGGGGAACACTGAA. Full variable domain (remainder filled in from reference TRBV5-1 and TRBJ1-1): KAGVTQTPRYLIKTRGQQVTLSCSPISGHRSVSWYQQTPGQGLQFLFEYFSETQRNKGNFPGRFSGRQFSNSRSEMNVSTLELGDSALYLCASTEQGNTEAFFGQGTRLTVV.

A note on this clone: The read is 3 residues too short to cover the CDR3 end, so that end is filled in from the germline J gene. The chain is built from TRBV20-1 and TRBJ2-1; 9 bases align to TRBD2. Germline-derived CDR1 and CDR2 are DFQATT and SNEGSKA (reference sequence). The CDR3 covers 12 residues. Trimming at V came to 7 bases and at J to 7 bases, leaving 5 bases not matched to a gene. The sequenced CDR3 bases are TGCAGTGTGAGGCTAGCGGGAAATGAG. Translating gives CSVRLAGNE. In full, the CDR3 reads CSVRLAGNEQFF.

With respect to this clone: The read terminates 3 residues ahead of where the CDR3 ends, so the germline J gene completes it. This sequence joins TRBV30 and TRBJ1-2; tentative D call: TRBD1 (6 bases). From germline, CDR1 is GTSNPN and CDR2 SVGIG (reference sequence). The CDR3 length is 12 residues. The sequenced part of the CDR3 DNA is TGTGCCTGGGGAACCGGGACATTGGAC. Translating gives CAWGTGTLD. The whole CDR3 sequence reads CAWGTGTLDYTF.

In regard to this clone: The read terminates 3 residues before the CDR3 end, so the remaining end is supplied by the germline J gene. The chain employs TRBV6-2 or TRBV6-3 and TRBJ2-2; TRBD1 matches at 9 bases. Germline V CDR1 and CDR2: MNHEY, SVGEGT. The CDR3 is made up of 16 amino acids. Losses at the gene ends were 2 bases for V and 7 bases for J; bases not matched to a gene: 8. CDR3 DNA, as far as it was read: TGTGCCAGCAGTTACATCGGGACAGGGTTAAACGGGGAG. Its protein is CASSYIGTGLNGE. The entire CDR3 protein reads CASSYIGTGLNGELFF.

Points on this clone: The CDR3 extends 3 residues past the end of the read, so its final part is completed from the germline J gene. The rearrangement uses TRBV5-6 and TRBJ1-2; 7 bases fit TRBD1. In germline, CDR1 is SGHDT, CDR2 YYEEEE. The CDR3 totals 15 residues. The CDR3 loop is CASSLWGTGAYDYTF. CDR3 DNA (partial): TGTGCCAGCAGCTTGTGGGGTACAGGGGCCTACGAC.

The CDR3 bases that were read are TGCGCCAGCAGCCAAGAATTGCGTGGAGATACG. Translation: CASSQELRGDT. The entire CDR3 sequence reads CASSQELRGDTQYF. V gene TRBV4-1 combines with J gene TRBJ2-3; D uncertain. The read terminates 3 residues ahead of where the CDR3 ends, so the germline J gene completes it. In germline, CDR1 is MGHRA, CDR2 YSYEKL. V was trimmed by 0 bases and J by 5 bases, leaving 9 bases between them. The CDR3 has 14 residues.